This T cell receptor (beta chain) comes out of a study of cytomegalovirus exposure and HLA in healthy donors. This clone was seen a few times. Its antigen remains unknown. Broader study findings: Immune exposure information comprised only CMV serostatus.

Both 60 Vbeta primers and 13 Jbeta primers went into the PCR. Profiling relied on immunoSEQ multiplex PCR, and the TCRdb table lists in-frame clones only, not all of them. The sample yields approximately 88,000 clones, 77% seen once. This CDR3 contains 16 residues. V shed 4 bases, J shed 7 bases, and the junction held 12 bases outside the gene matches. The V gene's germline CDR1 is SGHDT and CDR2 YYEEEE. Sequenced sample: PBMCs. This sequence originates from a man in his fifties or sixties in good health and CMV-seropositive. V is TRBV5-6 and J is TRBJ1-4; 8 bases map to TRBD1. For the CDR3, the DNA is TGTGCCAGCAGCCTCTCAGGACAGGGAATAAGTGAAAAACTGTTTTTT. This gives the protein CASSLSGQGISEKLFF.